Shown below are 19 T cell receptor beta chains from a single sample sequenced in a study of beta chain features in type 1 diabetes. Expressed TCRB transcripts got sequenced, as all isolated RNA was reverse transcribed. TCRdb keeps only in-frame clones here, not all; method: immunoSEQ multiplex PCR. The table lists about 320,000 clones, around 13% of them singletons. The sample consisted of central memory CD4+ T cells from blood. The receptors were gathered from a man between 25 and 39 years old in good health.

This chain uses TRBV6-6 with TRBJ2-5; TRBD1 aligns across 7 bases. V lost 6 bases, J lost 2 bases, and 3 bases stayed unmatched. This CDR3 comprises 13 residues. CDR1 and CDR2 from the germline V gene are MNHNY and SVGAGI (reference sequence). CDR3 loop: CASSNRGQETQYF. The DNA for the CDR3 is TGTGCCAGCAGCAACAGGGGTCAAGAGACCCAGTACTTC.

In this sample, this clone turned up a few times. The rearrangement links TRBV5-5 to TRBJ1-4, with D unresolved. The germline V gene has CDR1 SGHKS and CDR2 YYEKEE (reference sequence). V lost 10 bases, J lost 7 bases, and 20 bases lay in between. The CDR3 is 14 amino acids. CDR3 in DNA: TGTGCCTCAAGTCTGGGGAAGGGCGGTGAAAAACTGTTTTTT. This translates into CASSLGKGGEKLFF.

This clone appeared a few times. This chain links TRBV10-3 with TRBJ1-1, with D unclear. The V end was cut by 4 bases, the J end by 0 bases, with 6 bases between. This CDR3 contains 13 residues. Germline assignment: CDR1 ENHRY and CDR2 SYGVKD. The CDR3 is CAISAKVNTEAFF. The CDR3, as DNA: TGTGCCATCAGTGCGAAGGTGAACACTGAAGCTTTCTTT.

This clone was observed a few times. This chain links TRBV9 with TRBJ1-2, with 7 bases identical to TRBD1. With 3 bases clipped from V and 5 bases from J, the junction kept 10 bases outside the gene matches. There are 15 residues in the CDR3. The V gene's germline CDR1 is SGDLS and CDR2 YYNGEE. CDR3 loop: CASSAAQGFAYGYTF. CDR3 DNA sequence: TGTGCCAGCAGCGCCGCACAGGGGTTCGCGTATGGCTACACCTTC.

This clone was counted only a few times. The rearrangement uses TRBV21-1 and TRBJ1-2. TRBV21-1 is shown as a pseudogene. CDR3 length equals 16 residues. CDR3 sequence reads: CASSKVKKGKPCGYTF. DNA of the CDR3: TGTGCCAGCAGCAAAGTGAAGAAGGGAAAGCCTTGTGGCTACACCTTC.

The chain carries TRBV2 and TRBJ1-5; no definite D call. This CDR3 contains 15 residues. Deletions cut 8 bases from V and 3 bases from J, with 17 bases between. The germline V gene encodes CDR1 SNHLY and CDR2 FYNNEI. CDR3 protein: CASGVVGQTNQPQHF. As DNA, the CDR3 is TGTGCCAGCGGTGTGGTTGGGCAGACCAATCAGCCCCAGCATTTT.

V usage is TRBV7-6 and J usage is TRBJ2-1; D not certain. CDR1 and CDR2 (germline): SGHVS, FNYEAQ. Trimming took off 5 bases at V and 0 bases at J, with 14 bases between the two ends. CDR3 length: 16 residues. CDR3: CASSPKTLSSYNEQFF. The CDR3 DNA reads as TGTGCCAGCAGCCCGAAGACATTAAGCTCCTACAATGAGCAGTTCTTC.

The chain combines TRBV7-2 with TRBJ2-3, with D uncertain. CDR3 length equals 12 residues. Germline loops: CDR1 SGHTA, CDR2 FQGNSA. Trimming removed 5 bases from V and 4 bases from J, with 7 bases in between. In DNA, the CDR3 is TGTGCCAGCAGCCCGTCCGCAGATACGCAGTATTTT. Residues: CASSPSADTQYF. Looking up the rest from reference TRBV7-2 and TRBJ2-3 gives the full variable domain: GAGVSQSPSNKVTEKGKDVELRCDPISGHTALYWYRQSLGQGLEFLIYFQGNSAPDKSGLPSDRFSAERTGGSVSTLTIQRTQQEDSAVYLCASSPSADTQYFGPGTRLTVL.

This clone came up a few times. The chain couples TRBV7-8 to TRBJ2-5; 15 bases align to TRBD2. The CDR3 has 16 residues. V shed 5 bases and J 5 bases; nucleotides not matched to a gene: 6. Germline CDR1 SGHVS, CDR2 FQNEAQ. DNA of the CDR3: TGTGCCAGCAGCCCAGGACTAGCGGGGGGGTGGGAGACCCAGTACTTC. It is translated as CASSPGLAGGWETQYF.

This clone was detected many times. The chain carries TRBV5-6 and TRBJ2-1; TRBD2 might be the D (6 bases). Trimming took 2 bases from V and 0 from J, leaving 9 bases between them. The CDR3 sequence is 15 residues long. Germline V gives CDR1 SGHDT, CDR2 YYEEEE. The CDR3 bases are TGTGCCAGCAGCTTTACTAGCAGCTCCTACAATGAGCAGTTCTTC. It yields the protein CASSFTSSSYNEQFF.

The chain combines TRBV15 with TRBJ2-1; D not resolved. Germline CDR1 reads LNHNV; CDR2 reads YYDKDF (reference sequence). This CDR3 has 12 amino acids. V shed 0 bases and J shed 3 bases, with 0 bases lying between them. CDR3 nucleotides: TGTGCCACCAGCAGAGACTACAATGAGCAGTTCTTC. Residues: CATSRDYNEQFF.

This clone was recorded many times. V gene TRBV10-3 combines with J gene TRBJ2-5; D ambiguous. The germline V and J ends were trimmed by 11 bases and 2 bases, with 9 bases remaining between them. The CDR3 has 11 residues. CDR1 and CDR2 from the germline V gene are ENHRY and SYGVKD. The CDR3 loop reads CASQEQETQYF. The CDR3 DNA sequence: TGTGCCTCCCAGGAGCAAGAGACCCAGTACTTC.

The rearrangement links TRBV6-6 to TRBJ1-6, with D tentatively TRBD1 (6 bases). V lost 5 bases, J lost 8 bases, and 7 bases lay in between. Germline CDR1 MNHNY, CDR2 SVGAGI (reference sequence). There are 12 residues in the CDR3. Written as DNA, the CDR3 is TGTGCCAGCAGTAGACAGGATTCACCCCTCCACTTT. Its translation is CASSRQDSPLHF.

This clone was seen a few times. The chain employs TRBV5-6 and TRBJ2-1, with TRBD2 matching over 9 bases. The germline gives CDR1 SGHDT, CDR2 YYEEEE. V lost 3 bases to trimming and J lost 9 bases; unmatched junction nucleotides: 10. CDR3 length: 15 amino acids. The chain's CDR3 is CASSSGLAGFGEQFF. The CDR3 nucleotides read TGTGCCAGCAGCTCAGGCCTAGCGGGGTTTGGTGAGCAGTTCTTC.

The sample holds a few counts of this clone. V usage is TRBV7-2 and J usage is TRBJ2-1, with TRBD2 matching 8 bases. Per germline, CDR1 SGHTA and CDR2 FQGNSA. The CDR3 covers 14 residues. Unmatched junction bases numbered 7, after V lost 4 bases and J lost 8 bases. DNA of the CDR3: TGTGCCAGCAGCTCGGGACTAGGGCTCGATGAGCAGTTCTTC. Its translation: CASSSGLGLDEQFF.

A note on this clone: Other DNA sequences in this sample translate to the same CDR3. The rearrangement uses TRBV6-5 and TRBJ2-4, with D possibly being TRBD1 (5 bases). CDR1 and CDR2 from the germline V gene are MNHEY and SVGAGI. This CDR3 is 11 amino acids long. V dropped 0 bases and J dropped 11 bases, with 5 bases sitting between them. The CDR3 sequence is CASSYSGVQYF. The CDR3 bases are TGTGCCAGCAGTTACTCAGGGGTTCAGTACTTC.

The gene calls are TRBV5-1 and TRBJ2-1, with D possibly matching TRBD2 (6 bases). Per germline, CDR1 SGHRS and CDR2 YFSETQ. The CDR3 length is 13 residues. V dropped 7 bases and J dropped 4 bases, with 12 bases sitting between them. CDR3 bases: TGCGCCAGCGGAACAAGCGGGTACAATGAGCAGTTCTTC. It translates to CASGTSGYNEQFF.

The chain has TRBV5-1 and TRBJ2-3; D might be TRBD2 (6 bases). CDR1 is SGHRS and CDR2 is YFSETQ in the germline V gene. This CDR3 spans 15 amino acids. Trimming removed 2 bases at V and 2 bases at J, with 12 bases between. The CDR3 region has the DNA TGCGCCAGCAGCTTAGCGGGTTCCCCCACAGATACGCAGTATTTT. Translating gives CASSLAGSPTDTQYF.

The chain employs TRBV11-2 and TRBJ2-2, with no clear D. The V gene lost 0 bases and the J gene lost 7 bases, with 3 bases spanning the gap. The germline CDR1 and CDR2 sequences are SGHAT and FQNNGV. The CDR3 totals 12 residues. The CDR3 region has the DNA TGTGCCAGCAGCTTAGATCGCGGGGAGCTGTTTTTT. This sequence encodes CASSLDRGELFF. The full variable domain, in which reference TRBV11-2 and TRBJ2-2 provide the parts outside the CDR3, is EAGVAQSPRYKIIEKRQSVAFWCNPISGHATLYWYQQILGQGPKLLIQFQNNGVVDDSQLPKDRFSAERLKGVDSTLKIQPAKLEDSAVYLCASSLDRGELFFGEGSRLTVL.